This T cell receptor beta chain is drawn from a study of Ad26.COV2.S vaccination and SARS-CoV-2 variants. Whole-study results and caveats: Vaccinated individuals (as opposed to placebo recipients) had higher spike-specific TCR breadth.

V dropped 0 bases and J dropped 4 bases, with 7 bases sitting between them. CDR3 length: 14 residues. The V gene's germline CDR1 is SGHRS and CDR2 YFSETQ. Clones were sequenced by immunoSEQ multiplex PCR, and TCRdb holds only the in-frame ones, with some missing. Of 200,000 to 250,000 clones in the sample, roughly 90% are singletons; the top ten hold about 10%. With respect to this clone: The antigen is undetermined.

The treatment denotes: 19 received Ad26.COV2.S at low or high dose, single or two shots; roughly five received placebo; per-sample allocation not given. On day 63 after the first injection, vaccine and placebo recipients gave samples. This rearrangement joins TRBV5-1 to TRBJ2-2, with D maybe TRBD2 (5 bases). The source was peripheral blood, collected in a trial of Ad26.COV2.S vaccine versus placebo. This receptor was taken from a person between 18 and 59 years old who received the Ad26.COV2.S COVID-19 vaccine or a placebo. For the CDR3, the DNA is TGCGCCAGCAGCTTGGTGGCGGGCACCGGGGAGCTGTTTTTT. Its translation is CASSLVAGTGELFF.